The 14 T cell receptor beta chains in this list originate from one sample, sequenced in a study of cytomegalovirus exposure and HLA in healthy donors. Measured with immunoSEQ multiplex PCR; TCRdb has only the in-frame clones, and not every one. The sample consists of 85,000 to 95,000 clones, 96% of them appearing once. Material for sequencing was PBMCs. Receptors originate from a man between 18 and 29 years old in good health and CMV-seronegative.

This sequence joins TRBV10-3 and TRBJ1-2, with TRBD1 as a possible D gene (6 bases). CDR1 and CDR2 from the germline V gene are ENHRY and SYGVKD. There are 16 residues in the CDR3. V was cut by 6 bases and J by 3 bases, with 20 bases left in between. The CDR3 DNA follows: TGTGCCATCAGGGATCAAAACAGGGATCTTGACTATGGCTACACCTTC. Translated: CAIRDQNRDLDYGYTF.

The chain combines TRBV6-5 with TRBJ1-5, with D possibly matching TRBD1 (5 bases). This CDR3 contains 15 residues. Germline V CDR1 and CDR2: MNHEY, SVGAGI. V dropped 6 bases and J dropped 4 bases, with 16 bases sitting between them. The DNA of the CDR3 is TGTGCCAGCAGGCCCGGGCAGGGCCTAAATCAGCCCCAGCATTTT. Protein: CASRPGQGLNQPQHF.

A single count supports this clone. The V gene is TRBV2, the J gene TRBJ1-2; 8 positions match TRBD1. Germline lookup yields CDR1 SNHLY and CDR2 FYNNEI. CDR3 length: 14 residues. The V and J ends lost 5 bases and 7 bases, in that order; junction bases with no gene match: 9. For the CDR3, the DNA is TGTGCCAGCAGTTGGGACAGGTTTATGGGTGGCTACACCTTC. This codes for CASSWDRFMGGYTF. Variable domain in full (rest from reference TRBV2 and TRBJ1-2): EPEVTQTPSHQVTQMGQEVILRCVPISNHLYFYWYRQILGQKVEFLVSFYNNEISEKSEIFDDQFSVERPDGSNFTLKIRSTKLEDSAMYFCASSWDRFMGGYTFGSGTRLTVV.

The genes are TRBV9 and TRBJ1-1, with D tentatively TRBD1 (6 bases). V lost 8 bases and J 0 bases, leaving 14 bases between the germline ends. The germline V gene has CDR1 SGDLS and CDR2 YYNGEE. The CDR3 consists of 14 residues. For the CDR3, the DNA is TGTGCCAGTGGGGGGGCCAGCTTGAACACTGAAGCTTTCTTT. It yields the protein CASGGASLNTEAFF. Full variable domain (missing parts from reference TRBV9 and TRBJ1-1): DSGVTQTPKHLITATGQRVTLRCSPRSGDLSVYWYQQSLDQGLQFLIQYYNGEERAKGNILERFSAQQFPDLHSELNLSSLELGDSALYFCASGGASLNTEAFFGQGTRLTVV.

In this sample, this clone turned up a few times. The chain combines TRBV28 with TRBJ2-7, with D unclear. Germline CDR1 MDHEN, CDR2 SYDVKM. Trimming removed 3 bases at V and 5 bases at J, with 8 bases between. The CDR3 is made up of 12 amino acids. This chain's CDR3 is CASSLSIHEQYF. The CDR3 bases are TGTGCCAGCAGTTTGAGTATCCACGAGCAGTACTTC. The variable domain in full, completed from reference TRBV28 and TRBJ2-7, reads DVKVTQSSRYLVKRTGEKVFLECVQDMDHENMFWYRQDPGLGLRLIYFSYDVKMKEKGDIPEGYSVSREKKERFSLILESASTNQTSMYLCASSLSIHEQYFGPGTRLTVT.

The rearrangement links TRBV5-5 to TRBJ2-2; 8 bases align to TRBD2. V lost 4 bases and J lost 7; bases outside the gene matches: 9. Germline V CDR1 and CDR2: SGHKS, YYEKEE (reference sequence). The CDR3 extends over 15 amino acids. This chain's CDR3 is CASSTTGGLGGELFF. The DNA of the CDR3 is TGTGCCAGCAGCACGACGGGAGGGCTTGGCGGGGAGCTGTTTTTT.

The chain joins TRBV5-6 to TRBJ2-2, with TRBD1 matching over 8 bases. Per the germline V gene, CDR1 is SGHDT and CDR2 is YYEEEE. Trimming cost V 1 base and J 0 bases; bases outside gene matches: 8. The CDR3 extends over 18 amino acids. CDR3 region: CASSLQGTGEANTGELFF. DNA for the CDR3: TGTGCCAGCAGCTTGCAAGGGACAGGCGAAGCGAACACCGGGGAGCTGTTTTTT.

The CDR3 is CASSWGQGASDRDYGYTF. The CDR3 DNA reads TGTGCCAGCAGCTGGGGACAGGGGGCATCGGATAGAGACTATGGCTACACCTTC. The chain links TRBV5-4 to TRBJ1-2, with TRBD1 identical over 12 bases. Germline CDR1 reads SGHNT; CDR2 reads YYREEE (reference sequence). The CDR3 contains 18 residues. Trimming took 3 bases from V and 3 from J; bases not matched to a gene: 12. The complete variable domain, with remaining parts taken from reference TRBV5-4 and TRBJ1-2, reads ETGVTQSPTHLIKTRGQQVTLRCSSQSGHNTVSWYQQALGQGPQFIFQYYREEENGRGNFPPRFSGLQFPNYSSELNVNALELDDSALYLCASSWGQGASDRDYGYTFGSGTRLTVV.

J is TRBJ2-1 and V is TRBV5-4; TRBD1 aligns across 9 bases. Germline values: CDR1 SGHNT, CDR2 YYREEE (reference sequence). J lost 9 bases, V lost 4 bases, and 11 bases had no gene match. The length of the CDR3 is 15 residues. CDR3 DNA: TGTGCCAGCAGCCGACCGGGACAGGGTTGGATTGAGCAGTTCTTC. As protein: CASSRPGQGWIEQFF.

The chain employs TRBV27 and TRBJ2-6; 11 bases are a match to TRBD1. From germline, CDR1 is MNHEY and CDR2 SMNVEV (reference sequence). This CDR3 region has 19 residues. V was clipped by 3 bases and J by 4 bases; unmatched bases: 11. CDR3 nucleotide sequence: TGTGCCAGCAGTTTCTGGTTTGGACAGGGGGCTTCCGGGGCCAACGTCCTGACTTTC. It specifies CASSFWFGQGASGANVLTF.

V usage is TRBV19 and J usage is TRBJ1-2; possible D gene TRBD1, 5 bases. V was pared by 1 base and J by 4 bases, with 10 bases between. The germline V gene has CDR1 LNHDA and CDR2 SQIVND (reference sequence). The CDR3 runs to 14 residues. CDR3 bases: TGTGCCAGTAGTATAGCACAGGCCAGCTATGGCTACACCTTC. This translates into CASSIAQASYGYTF.

CDR3 DNA: TGTGCCAGCAGCTTGGATCCCCTACTAGCGGGGTACACAGATACGCAGTATTTT. Amino acids: CASSLDPLLAGYTDTQYF. The rearrangement links TRBV5-5 to TRBJ2-3, with 10 bases lining up with TRBD2. The CDR3 is 18 residues long. CDR1 and CDR2 (germline): SGHKS, YYEKEE (reference sequence). Trimming cost V 0 bases and J 2 bases; bases outside gene matches: 9.

This sequence joins TRBV30 and TRBJ2-1, with TRBD2 as a possible D gene (7 bases). Between the trimmed V and J ends, which lost 0 bases and 9 bases, there was a span of 18 bases. The length of the CDR3 is 15 residues. CDR1 is GTSNPN and CDR2 is SVGIG in the germline V gene (reference sequence). Written as DNA, the CDR3 is TGTGCCTGGAGTGTACGGGGGGCCCCCGGGGGTGAGCAGTTCTTC. Protein product: CAWSVRGAPGGEQFF. The full variable domain, with the rest looked up from reference TRBV30 and TRBJ2-1, is SQTIHQWPATLVQPVGSPLSLECTVEGTSNPNLYWYRQAAGRGLQLLFYSVGIGQISSEVPQNLSASRPQDRQFILSSKKLLLSDSGFYLCAWSVRGAPGGEQFFGPGTRLTVL.

This clone was counted once. J is TRBJ1-5 and V is TRBV11-2; 9 bases are a match to TRBD1. V dropped 5 bases and J dropped 7; count of bases not matched to a gene: 9. Looked up from germline, CDR1 is SGHAT and CDR2 is FQNNGV. The CDR3 loop spans 15 amino acids. The CDR3 DNA reads TGTGCCAGCAGCCCAGGGACAGGGTTGGTGCAGCCCCAGCATTTT. Amino acid sequence: CASSPGTGLVQPQHF.